This TCR beta chain came from a study of T-cell reconstitution after alpha-beta-depleted transplantation in children. This clonotype has more than one count but fewer than ten. A much larger clone lies one base from this, so it may be a read error. A library of TCRbeta sequences, prepared with unique molecular identifiers, was generated. TCRdb recomputed calls from the PCR reads with MiXCR, one row per CDR3 protein. The sample holds around 180,000 distinct CDR3 sequences; around 10% are singletons and the top ten take roughly 13%. The sequence was collected from a boy between 2 and 10 years old with acute myeloid leukemia, due to receive a stem cell transplant. This material consisted of PBMCs, taken before TCRalphabeta/CD19-depleted stem cell transplant.

Written as DNA, the CDR3 is TGTGCCAGCACCCCAGCGGTGCTTACGAACACCGGGGAGCTGTTTTTT. This codes for CASTPAVLTNTGELFF. This sequence joins TRBV12-3 or TRBV12-4 and TRBJ2-2; TRBD2 is a possible D gene (5 bases). The ends were cut back, 7 bases at V and 0 bases at J, with 15 bases in the middle. The CDR3 contains 16 residues.